This TCR beta chain was captured in a study of shared clonotypes between healthy human individuals. With regard to this clone: The sample carries other DNA sequences with the same CDR3.

TCRdb's table, derived via immunoSEQ multiplex PCR, lists solely in-frame clones and lacks some. The profile shows about 2.3 million clones, 80% to 95% of them singletons. The V end lost 8 bases, the J end lost 0 bases, and 2 bases lay between the germline ends. Germline CDR1 and CDR2: MDHEN and SYDVKM. This CDR3 has 11 amino acids. Material for sequencing was naive CD4+ T cells from PBMCs. The subset denotes: CD45RA+ positively selected. The chain recombines TRBV28 with TRBJ1-5; no definite D call. This TCR was sampled from a man aged 18-30 years in good health. Some clones in this sample may be carry-over from other donors' samples. CDR3 loop: CASRSNQPQHF. CDR3 nucleotide sequence: TGTGCCAGCCGTAGCAATCAGCCCCAGCATTTT.